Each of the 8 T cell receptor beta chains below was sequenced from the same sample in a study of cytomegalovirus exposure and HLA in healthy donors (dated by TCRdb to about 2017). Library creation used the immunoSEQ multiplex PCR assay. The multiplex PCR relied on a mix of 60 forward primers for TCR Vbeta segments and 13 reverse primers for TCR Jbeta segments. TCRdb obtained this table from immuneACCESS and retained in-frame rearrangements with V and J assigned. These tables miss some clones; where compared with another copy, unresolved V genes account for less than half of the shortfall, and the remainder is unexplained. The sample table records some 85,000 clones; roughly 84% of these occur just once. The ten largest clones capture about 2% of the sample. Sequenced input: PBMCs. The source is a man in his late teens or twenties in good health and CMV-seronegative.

The CDR3 loop reads CASSLSPSGRGGGTVAGELFF. The CDR3 DNA sequence: TGTGCCAGCAGCTTATCGCCTAGCGGGAGAGGGGGGGGGACCGTTGCCGGGGAGCTGTTTTTT. The chain joins TRBV7-8 to TRBJ2-2; 10 bases fit TRBD2. Germline V CDR1 and CDR2: SGHVS, FQNEAQ. The CDR3 consists of 21 residues. The ends lost 2 bases at V and 6 bases at J; junction bases unmatched: 21.

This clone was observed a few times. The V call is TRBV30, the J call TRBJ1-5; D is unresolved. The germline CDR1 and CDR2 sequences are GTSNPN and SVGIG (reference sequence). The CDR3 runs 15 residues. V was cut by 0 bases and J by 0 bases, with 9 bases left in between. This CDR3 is CAWSVRGGSNQPQHF. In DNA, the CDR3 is TGTGCCTGGAGTGTCCGGGGAGGTAGCAATCAGCCCCAGCATTTT.

CDR3 in DNA: TGTGCCAGCTCAGGGTACTCAGGGGACTATGGCTACACCTTC. Amino acids: CASSGYSGDYGYTF. The chain has TRBV18 and TRBJ1-2, with D possibly matching TRBD1 (6 bases). Germline V gives CDR1 KGHSH, CDR2 LQKENI. Between the trimmed V and J ends, which lost 5 bases and 3 bases, there was a span of 13 bases. This CDR3 has 14 residues.

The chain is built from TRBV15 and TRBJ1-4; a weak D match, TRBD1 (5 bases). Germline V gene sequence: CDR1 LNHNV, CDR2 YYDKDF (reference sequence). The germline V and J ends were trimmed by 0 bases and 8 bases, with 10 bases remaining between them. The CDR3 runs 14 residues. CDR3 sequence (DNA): TGTGCCACCAGCAGAGACACAGGCCACGAAAAACTGTTTTTT. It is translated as CATSRDTGHEKLFF.

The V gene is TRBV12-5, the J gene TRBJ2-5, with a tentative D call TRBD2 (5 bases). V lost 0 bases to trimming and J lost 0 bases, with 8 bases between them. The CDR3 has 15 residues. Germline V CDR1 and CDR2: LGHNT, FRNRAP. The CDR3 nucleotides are TGTGCTAGTGGTTTGGTACGGGGTTACCAAGAGACCCAGTACTTC. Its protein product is CASGLVRGYQETQYF.

The CDR3: CASSEKGVAGTYGYTF. The CDR3 DNA sequence: TGTGCCAGCAGTGAAAAGGGTGTCGCGGGAACCTATGGCTACACCTTC. The rearrangement links TRBV2 to TRBJ1-2; D is ambiguous. Germline CDR1 reads SNHLY; CDR2 reads FYNNEI. The CDR3 consists of 16 residues. Trimming stripped 2 bases from V and 4 bases from J, with 17 bases between.

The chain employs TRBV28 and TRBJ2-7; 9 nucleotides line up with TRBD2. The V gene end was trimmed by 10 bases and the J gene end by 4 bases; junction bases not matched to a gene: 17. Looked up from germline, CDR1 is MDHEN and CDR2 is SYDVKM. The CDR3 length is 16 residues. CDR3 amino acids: CATESRLAGALYEQYF. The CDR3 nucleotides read TGTGCCACCGAGAGCCGCTTAGCGGGAGCTTTATACGAGCAGTACTTC.

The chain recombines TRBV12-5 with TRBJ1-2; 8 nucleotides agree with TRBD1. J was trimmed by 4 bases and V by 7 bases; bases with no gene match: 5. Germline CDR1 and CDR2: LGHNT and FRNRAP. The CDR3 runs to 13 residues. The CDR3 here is CASAPGTGYGYTF. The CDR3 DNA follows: TGTGCTAGTGCCCCCGGGACAGGCTATGGCTACACCTTC.